A selection of T cell receptor beta chains follows, all from one sample in a study of blood T cells in healthy people across ages. TCRdb independently ran MiXCR on the 5' RACE reads; one entry per CDR3 protein. The sample includes 780,000 or so distinct CDR3 sequences, about 55% of them seen just once. Sequences were obtained from blood. The receptors here all came from an elderly man in good health. Both conserved end residues are part of each CDR3. D genes are given only for firm matches. Only some rows state a clone size, as once, few, many or a class for expanded clones.

clone size | D gene | J gene | V gene | CDR3 DNA | CDR3 protein
few | NA | TRBJ1-1 | TRBV10-2 | TGCGCCAGCAGTGATCCCTCAAACACTGAAGCTTTCTTT | CASSDPSNTEAFF
few | NA | TRBJ2-4 | TRBV7-2 | TGTGCCAGCAGCTCCAGAGGGGGGTTGGGACTAGCCAAAAACATTCAGTACTTC | CASSSRGGLGLAKNIQYF
NA | TRBD1 | TRBJ2-1 | TRBV5-1 | TGCGCCAGCAGCCCATGGACAGGGGGGAATGAGCAGTTCTTC | CASSPWTGGNEQFF
NA | TRBD1 | TRBJ1-2 | TRBV29-1 | TGCAGCGTTGAATCAGTAGGACAGGGAGGCTATGGCTACACCTTC | CSVESVGQGGYGYTF
NA | TRBD1 | TRBJ2-1 | TRBV7-9 | TGTGCCGTGGGACAGGTGGAGCAGTTCTTC | CAVGQVEQFF
NA | NA | TRBJ2-3 | TRBV9 | TGTGCCAGCAGCGTGTTGGGGGGCCTGGATACGCAGTATTTT | CASSVLGGLDTQYF
NA | NA | TRBJ2-7 | TRBV20-1 | TGCAGTGCCCCCCTTGTGGTTTCCTACGAGCAGTACTTC | CSAPLVVSYEQYF
NA | NA | TRBJ2-4 | TRBV28 | TGTGCCAGCAGTTTAATAGGCTCAGCCAAAAACATTCAGTACTTC | CASSLIGSAKNIQYF
NA | NA | TRBJ2-5 | TRBV2 | TGTGCCAGCAACAGGGATTTCCAAGAGACCCAGTACTTC | CASNRDFQETQYF
NA | NA | TRBJ1-2 | TRBV12-3/TRBV12-4 | TGTGCCAGCAGCACGATCGGACGGGTTGGGGCTCGTGGCTACACCTTC | CASSTIGRVGARGYTF
NA | NA | TRBJ2-7 | TRBV20-1 | TGCAGTGCTAGAGATCGACAGGTTTCCTACGAGCAGTACTTC | CSARDRQVSYEQYF
few | TRBD2 | TRBJ2-7 | TRBV7-2 | TGTGCCAGCAGCTTGGGTAGAGGCGGGAGGGGCCACGAGCAGTACTTC | CASSLGRGGRGHEQYF
NA | NA | TRBJ2-7 | TRBV3-1 | TGTGCCAGCAGCCGAGCCATCAGCTCCTACGAGCAGTACTTC | CASSRAISSYEQYF
NA | TRBD1 | TRBJ2-7 | TRBV2 | TGTACCAGCCACTGGGACAGGGTCTCCTACGAGCATTACTTC | CTSHWDRVSYEHYF
NA | NA | TRBJ2-3 | TRBV28 | TGTGCCAGCAGTTTTCTCAGGGGAATTAGCACAGATACGCAGTATTTT | CASSFLRGISTDTQYF
few | NA | TRBJ1-5 | TRBV10-3 | TGTGCCATCAGTGAGGACGGGCCCGGTCAGCCCCAGCATTTT | CAISEDGPGQPQHF
NA | NA | TRBJ2-1 | TRBV9 | TGTGCCAGCAGCGCCCTGACTCGCCGGAATGAGCAGTTCTTC | CASSALTRRNEQFF
NA | TRBD2 | TRBJ2-7 | TRBV11-2 | TGTGCCAGCAGCTTAGCTACTCTAGCGGGAGCCCAGGTTCACGAGCAGTACTTC | CASSLATLAGAQVHEQYF
few | NA | TRBJ1-2 | TRBV5-1 | TGCGCCAGCAGCCCCGAAGGGGGAGACTATGGCTACACCTTC | CASSPEGGDYGYTF
few | NA | TRBJ2-1 | TRBV3-1 | TGTGCCAGCAGCCAAGGGAGAACGGGCCAATCCTACAATGAGCAGTTCTTC | CASSQGRTGQSYNEQFF
NA | NA | TRBJ2-3 | TRBV7-3 | TGTGCCAGCAGCGTTGGAGTGGGATCCACAGATACGCAGTATTTT | CASSVGVGSTDTQYF
once | NA | TRBJ1-4 | TRBV6-6 | TGTGCCAGCAGTTATTATCGACAGAGCTCAACTAATGAAAAACTGTTTTTT | CASSYYRQSSTNEKLFF
NA | NA | TRBJ2-1 | TRBV20-1 | TGCAGTGGGGGCGCGGGTGAGCAGTTCTTC | CSGGAGEQFF
NA | NA | TRBJ2-4 | TRBV24-1 | TGTGCCACCAGTGCCTATAAGAGGGGGATCCTACCCCGGTTAACCAAAAACATTCAGTACTTC | CATSAYKRGILPRLTKNIQYF
NA | TRBD2 | TRBJ2-1 | TRBV12-3/TRBV12-4 | TGTGCCAGCCATAGCGGGATCCCCTCCTACAATGAGCAGTTCTTC | CASHSGIPSYNEQFF